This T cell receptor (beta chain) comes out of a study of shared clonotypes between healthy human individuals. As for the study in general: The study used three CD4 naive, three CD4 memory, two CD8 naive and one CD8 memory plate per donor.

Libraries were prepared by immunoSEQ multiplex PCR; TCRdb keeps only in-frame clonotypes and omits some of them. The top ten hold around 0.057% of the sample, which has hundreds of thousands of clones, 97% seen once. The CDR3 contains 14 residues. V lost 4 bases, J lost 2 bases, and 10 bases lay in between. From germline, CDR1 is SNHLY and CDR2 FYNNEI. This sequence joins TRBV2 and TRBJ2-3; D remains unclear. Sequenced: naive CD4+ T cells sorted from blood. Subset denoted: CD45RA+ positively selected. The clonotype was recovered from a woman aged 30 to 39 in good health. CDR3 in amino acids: CASSVLGTTDTQYF. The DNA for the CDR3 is TGTGCCAGCAGTGTGCTGGGAACCACAGATACGCAGTATTTT.